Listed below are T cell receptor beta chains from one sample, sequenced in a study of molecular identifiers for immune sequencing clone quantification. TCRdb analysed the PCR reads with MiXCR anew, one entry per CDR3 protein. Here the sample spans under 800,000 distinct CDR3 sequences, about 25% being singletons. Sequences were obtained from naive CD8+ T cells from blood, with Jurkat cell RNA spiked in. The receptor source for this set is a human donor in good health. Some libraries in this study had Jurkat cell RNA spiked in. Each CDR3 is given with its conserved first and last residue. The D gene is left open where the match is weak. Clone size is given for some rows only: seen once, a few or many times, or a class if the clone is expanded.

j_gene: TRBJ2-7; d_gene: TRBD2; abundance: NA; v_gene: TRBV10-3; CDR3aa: CAISYSGARSYEQYF; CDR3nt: TGTGCCATCAGTTATAGCGGGGCACGCTCCTACGAGCAGTACTTC
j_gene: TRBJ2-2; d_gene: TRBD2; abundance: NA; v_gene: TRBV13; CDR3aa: CASSLNGGYTGELFF; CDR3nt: TGTGCCAGCAGCTTAAACGGGGGGTACACCGGGGAGCTGTTTTTT
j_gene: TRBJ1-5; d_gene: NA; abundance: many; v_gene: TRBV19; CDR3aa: CASSIGGSNQPQHF; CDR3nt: TGTGCCAGCAGTATAGGGGGGAGCAATCAGCCCCAGCATTTT
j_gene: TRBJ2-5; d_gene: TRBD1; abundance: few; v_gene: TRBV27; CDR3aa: CASSTTGGQETQYF; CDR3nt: TGTGCCAGCAGTACGACAGGGGGCCAAGAGACCCAGTACTTC
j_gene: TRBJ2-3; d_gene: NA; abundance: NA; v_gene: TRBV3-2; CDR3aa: CASSPATSFADTQYF; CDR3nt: TGTGCCAGCAGCCCCGCGACGAGCTTCGCAGATACGCAGTATTTT
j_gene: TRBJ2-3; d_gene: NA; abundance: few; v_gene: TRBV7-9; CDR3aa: CASSPSLAAPEDTQYF; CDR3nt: TGTGCCAGCAGTCCCTCTCTGGCGGCCCCGGAAGATACGCAGTATTTT
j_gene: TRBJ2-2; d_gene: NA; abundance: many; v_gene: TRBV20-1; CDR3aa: CSARDRRGTGELFF; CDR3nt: TGCAGTGCTAGAGATCGTAGGGGCACCGGGGAGCTGTTTTTT
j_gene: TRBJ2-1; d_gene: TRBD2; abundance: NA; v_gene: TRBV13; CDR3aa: CASSPGLTSYNEQFF; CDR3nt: TGTGCCAGCAGCCCGGGACTAACTTCCTACAATGAGCAGTTCTTC
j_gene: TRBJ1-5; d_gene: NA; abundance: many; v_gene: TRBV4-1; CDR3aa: CASSQEPQGIGQPQHF; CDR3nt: TGCGCCAGCAGCCAAGAGCCCCAGGGCATAGGTCAGCCCCAGCATTTT
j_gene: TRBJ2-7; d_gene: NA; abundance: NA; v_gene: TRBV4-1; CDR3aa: CASSQEKFHEQYF; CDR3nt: TGCGCCAGCAGCCAAGAAAAGTTCCACGAGCAGTACTTC
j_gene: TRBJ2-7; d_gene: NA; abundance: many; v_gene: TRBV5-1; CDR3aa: CASSLETVTAGEQYF; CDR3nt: TGCGCCAGCAGCTTGGAAACTGTCACGGCAGGTGAGCAGTACTTC
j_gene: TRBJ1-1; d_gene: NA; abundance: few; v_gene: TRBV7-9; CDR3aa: CASNPGGGEAFF; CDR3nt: TGTGCCAGCAACCCAGGAGGGGGGGAAGCTTTCTTT
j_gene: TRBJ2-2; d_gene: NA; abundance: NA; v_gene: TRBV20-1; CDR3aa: CSARHRDTNTGELFF; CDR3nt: TGCAGTGCTAGACACAGGGACACGAACACCGGGGAGCTGTTTTTT
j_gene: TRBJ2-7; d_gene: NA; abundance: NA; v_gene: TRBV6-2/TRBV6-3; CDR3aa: CASRRGIYEQYF; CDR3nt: TGTGCCAGCCGTCGGGGAATATACGAGCAGTACTTC
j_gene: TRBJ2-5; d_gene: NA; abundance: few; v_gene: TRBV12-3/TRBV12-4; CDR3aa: CASSELYRATSNPQYF; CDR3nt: TGTGCCAGCAGTGAACTGTACAGGGCCACTTCAAACCCCCAGTACTTC
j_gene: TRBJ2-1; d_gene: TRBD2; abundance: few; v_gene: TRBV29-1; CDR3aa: CSVDGTRLNEQFF; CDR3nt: TGCAGCGTTGACGGGACTAGGCTAAATGAGCAGTTCTTC
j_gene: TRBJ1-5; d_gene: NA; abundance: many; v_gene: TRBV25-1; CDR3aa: CASSEYQECYSNQPQHF; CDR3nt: TGTGCCAGCAGTGAGTACCAGGAATGCTATAGCAATCAGCCCCAGCATTTT
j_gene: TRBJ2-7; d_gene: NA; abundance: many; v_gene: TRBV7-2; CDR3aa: CASSLVLGPQTYEQYF; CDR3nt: TGTGCCAGCAGCTTGGTTCTCGGGCCTCAAACCTACGAGCAGTACTTC
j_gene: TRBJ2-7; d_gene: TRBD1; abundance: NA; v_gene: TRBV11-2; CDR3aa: CASIIRDRAYEQYF; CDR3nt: TGTGCCAGCATCATAAGGGACAGAGCCTACGAGCAGTACTTC
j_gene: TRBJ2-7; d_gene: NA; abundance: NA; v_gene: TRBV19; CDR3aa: CASSMLQGPYEQYF; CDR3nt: TGTGCCAGTAGTATGCTGCAGGGCCCCTACGAGCAGTACTTC
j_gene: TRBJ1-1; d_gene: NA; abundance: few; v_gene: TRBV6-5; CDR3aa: CTAGLNTEAFF; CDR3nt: TGTACCGCGGGGCTGAACACTGAAGCTTTCTTT
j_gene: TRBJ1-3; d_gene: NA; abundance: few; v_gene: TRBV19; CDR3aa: CASSLGSLVGFSAGNTIYF; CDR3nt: TGTGCCAGTAGCTTAGGTTCTTTAGTAGGTTTTTCGGCTGGAAACACCATATATTTT
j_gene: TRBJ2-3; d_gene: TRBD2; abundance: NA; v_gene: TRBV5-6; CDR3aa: CASSGLAGENFSDTQYF; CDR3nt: TGTGCCAGCAGTGGGCTAGCGGGAGAGAATTTCTCAGATACGCAGTATTTT
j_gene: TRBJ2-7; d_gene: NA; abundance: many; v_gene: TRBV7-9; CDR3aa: CAGGADAYEQYF; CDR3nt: TGTGCCGGGGGGGCCGATGCCTACGAGCAGTACTTC
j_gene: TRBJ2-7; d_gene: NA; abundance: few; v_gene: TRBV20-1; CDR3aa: CSAPQGPYEQYF; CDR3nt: TGCAGTGCTCCCCAGGGCCCTTACGAGCAGTACTTC
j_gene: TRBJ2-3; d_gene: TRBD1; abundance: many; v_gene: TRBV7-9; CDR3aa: CASTPGTGGYTDTQYF; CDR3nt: TGTGCCAGCACCCCCGGGACAGGGGGTTACACAGATACGCAGTATTTT
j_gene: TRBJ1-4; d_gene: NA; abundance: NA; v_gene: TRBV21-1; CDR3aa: CASSERQGAVREKLFF; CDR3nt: TGTGCCAGCAGCGAGCGACAGGGGGCAGTTCGGGAAAAACTGTTTTTT
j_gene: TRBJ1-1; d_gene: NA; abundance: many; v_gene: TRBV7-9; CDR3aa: CASSFMNRNTEAFF; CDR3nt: TGTGCCAGCAGCTTCATGAACCGGAACACTGAAGCTTTCTTT
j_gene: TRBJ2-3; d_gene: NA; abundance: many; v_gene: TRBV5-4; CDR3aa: CASRYSGDPDTQYF; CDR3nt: TGTGCCAGCCGCTACTCGGGAGACCCAGATACGCAGTATTTT
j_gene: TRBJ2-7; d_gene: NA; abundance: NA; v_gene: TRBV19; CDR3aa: CASRIVADSYEQYF; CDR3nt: TGTGCCAGTAGAATAGTAGCGGACAGCTACGAGCAGTACTTC
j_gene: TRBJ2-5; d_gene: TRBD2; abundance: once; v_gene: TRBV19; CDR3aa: CASSPQPPGGSGRQETQYF; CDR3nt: TGTGCCAGCAGCCCCCAGCCCCCTGGCGGGAGTGGGCGGCAAGAGACCCAGTACTTC
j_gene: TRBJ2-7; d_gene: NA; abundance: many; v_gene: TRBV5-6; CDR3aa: CASSPPGVHEQYF; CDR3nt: TGTGCCAGCAGCCCCCCCGGGGTACACGAGCAGTACTTC
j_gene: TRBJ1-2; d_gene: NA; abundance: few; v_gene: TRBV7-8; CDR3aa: CASSPSEGSYYGYTF; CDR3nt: TGTGCCAGCAGCCCCAGTGAGGGGAGTTACTATGGCTACACCTTC
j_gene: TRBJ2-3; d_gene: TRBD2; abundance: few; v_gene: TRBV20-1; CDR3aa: CSASPTSGSWFFTDTQYF; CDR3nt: TGCAGTGCTAGCCCGACTAGCGGGAGCTGGTTCTTCACAGATACGCAGTATTTT
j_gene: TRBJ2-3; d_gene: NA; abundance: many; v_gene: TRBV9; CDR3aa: CASSVVENRDTQYF; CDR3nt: TGTGCCAGCAGCGTAGTGGAGAATCGGGATACGCAGTATTTT
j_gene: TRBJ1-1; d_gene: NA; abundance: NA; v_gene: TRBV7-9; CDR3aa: CASSLHPTEAFF; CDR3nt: TGTGCCAGCAGTCTACATCCCACTGAAGCTTTCTTT
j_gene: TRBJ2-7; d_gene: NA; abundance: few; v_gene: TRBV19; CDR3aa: CATRGQLNYEQYF; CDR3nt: TGTGCCACCCGAGGGCAGTTAAACTACGAGCAGTACTTC
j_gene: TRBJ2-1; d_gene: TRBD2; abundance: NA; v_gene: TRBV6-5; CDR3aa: CASSYGREGYNEQFF; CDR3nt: TGTGCCAGCAGTTACGGCCGGGAGGGGTACAATGAGCAGTTCTTC
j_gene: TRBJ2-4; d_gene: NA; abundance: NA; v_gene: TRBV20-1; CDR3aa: CSAVSLKWPKNIQYF; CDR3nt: TGCAGTGCTGTATCCCTGAAGTGGCCCAAAAACATTCAGTACTTC
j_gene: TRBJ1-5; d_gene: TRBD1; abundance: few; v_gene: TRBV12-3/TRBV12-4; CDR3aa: CASSEQGVGNQPQHF; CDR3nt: TGTGCCAGCAGTGAGCAGGGGGTCGGAAATCAGCCCCAGCATTTT
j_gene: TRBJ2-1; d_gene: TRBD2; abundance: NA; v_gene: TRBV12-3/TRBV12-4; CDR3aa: CASRTGGGPEQFF; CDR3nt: TGTGCCAGCAGGACGGGGGGGGGTCCTGAGCAGTTCTTC
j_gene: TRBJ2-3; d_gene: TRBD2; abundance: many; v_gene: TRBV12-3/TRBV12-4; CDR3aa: CASSTPSGIDTQYF; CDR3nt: TGTGCCAGCAGTACCCCTAGCGGTATAGATACGCAGTATTTT
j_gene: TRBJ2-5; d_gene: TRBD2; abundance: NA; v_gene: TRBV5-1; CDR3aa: CASNPTSGEETQYF; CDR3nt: TGCGCCAGCAACCCCACTAGCGGAGAAGAGACCCAGTACTTC
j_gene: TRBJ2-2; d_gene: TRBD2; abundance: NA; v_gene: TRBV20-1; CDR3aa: CSARLAGERTGELFF; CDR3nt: TGCAGTGCAAGACTAGCGGGGGAAAGGACCGGGGAGCTGTTTTTT
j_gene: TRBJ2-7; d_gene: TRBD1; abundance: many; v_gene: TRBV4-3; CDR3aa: CASSQEGQDYEQYF; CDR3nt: TGCGCCAGCAGCCAAGAGGGACAGGACTACGAGCAGTACTTC
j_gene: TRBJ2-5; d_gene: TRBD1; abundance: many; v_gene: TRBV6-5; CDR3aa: CASRSWDRGETQYF; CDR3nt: TGTGCCAGCAGAAGTTGGGACAGGGGTGAGACCCAGTACTTC
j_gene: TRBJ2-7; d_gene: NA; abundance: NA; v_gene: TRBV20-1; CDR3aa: CSARVNTYEQYF; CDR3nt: TGCAGTGCTAGAGTTAACACCTACGAGCAGTACTTC
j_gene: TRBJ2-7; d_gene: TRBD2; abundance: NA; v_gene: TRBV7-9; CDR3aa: CASSPSGTSVNEQYF; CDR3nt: TGTGCCAGCAGCCCCAGCGGGACTAGCGTCAACGAGCAGTACTTC